A single T cell receptor (beta chain) is shown here with its context. CDR1 and CDR2 from the germline V gene are SNHLY and FYNNEI. The CDR3 has 16 amino acids. Trimming took 2 bases from V and 7 from J, leaving 15 bases between them. This entry belongs to a study of cytomegalovirus exposure and HLA in healthy donors. The PCR contained 60 Vbeta and 13 Jbeta primers. Data came from immunoSEQ multiplex PCR; TCRdb stores just in-frame clones and leaves some out. The sample includes some 200,000 clones, around four fifths of them seen just once. Source material: PBMCs. The sequence came from a man between 50 and 59 years old in good health and CMV-seronegative. The chain uses TRBV2 and TRBJ1-6; D gene unclear. CDR3 DNA sequence: TGTGCCAGCAGTGAACCCGTACGGGTCTGGAATTCACCCCTCCACTTT. It encodes CASSEPVRVWNSPLHF.